The 17 T cell receptor beta chains in this list originate from one sample, sequenced in a study of T cell repertoires in cytomegalovirus infection. TCRdb re-called the reads through MiXCR, storing one row per CDR3 protein. The sample carries about 270,000 distinct CDR3 sequences, approximately 22% recorded once. Which antigens these TCRs recognize remains unknown. Source: cultured PBMCs, taken from culture after CMV antigen stimulation. Receptor source: a human donor in good health (CMV status not recorded). Some clones in this sample may be carry-over from other donors' samples.

This clonotype was counted between two and nine times. The chain carries TRBV12-3 or TRBV12-4 and TRBJ2-5, with 7 bases aligning to TRBD1. V shed 6 bases, J shed 4 bases, and the junction held 11 bases outside the gene matches. The length of the CDR3 is 15 residues. Here the CDR3 reads CASSWDREVTETQYF. Here the CDR3 DNA reads TGTGCCAGCAGCTGGGACAGAGAAGTTACAGAGACCCAGTACTTC.

In nucleotides, the CDR3 is TGTGCCAGCAGCCCAAATCGGGTTGGTGGGGCCAACGTCCTGACTTTC. Its translation: CASSPNRVGGANVLTF. The chain recombines TRBV13 with TRBJ2-6; D gene uncertain. The CDR3 has 16 amino acids. CDR1 and CDR2 (germline): PRHDT, FYEKMQ (reference sequence). The germline V and J ends were trimmed by 5 bases and 3 bases, with 14 bases remaining between them.

The table lists this clonotype with many counts. The chain carries TRBV7-6 and TRBJ2-3; D gene ambiguous. The CDR3 runs to 14 residues. Trimming cost V 0 bases and J 2 bases, with 6 bases left between them. From germline, CDR1 is SGHVS and CDR2 FNYEAQ. The CDR3 here is CASSLAFTTDTQYF. The DNA for the CDR3 is TGTGCCAGCAGCTTAGCTTTTACCACAGATACGCAGTATTTT.

This clonotype has a count of ten or more. The chain is built from TRBV7-2 and TRBJ1-6, with D hard to call. V lost 1 base and J 9 bases, leaving 19 bases between the germline ends. CDR3 length: 17 residues. In germline, CDR1 is SGHTA, CDR2 FQGNSA. The CDR3 DNA reads as TGTGCCAGCAGCTTAGGAAGGACGGAACACCTTGGTTCACCCCTCCACTTT. This translates into CASSLGRTEHLGSPLHF.

The V gene is TRBV7-6, the J gene TRBJ2-2; D remains unclear. The CDR3 consists of 15 residues. Trimming took 2 bases from V and 3 from J, leaving 10 bases between them. CDR1 is SGHVS and CDR2 is FNYEAQ in the germline V gene. The CDR3 nucleotides read TGTGCCAGCAGCTTAAGGGCAGGACACACCGGGGAGCTGTTTTTT. Translating it yields CASSLRAGHTGELFF.

The sample holds a few counts of this clonotype. The chain carries TRBV11-2 and TRBJ2-1, with D perhaps TRBD2 (6 bases). The V and J ends lost 1 base and 2 bases respectively, with 18 bases between them. The germline V gene encodes CDR1 SGHAT and CDR2 FQNNGV. CDR3 length: 18 amino acids. The CDR3 spells CASSLGGFWRGPYNEQFF. The CDR3 nucleotides read TGTGCCAGCAGCTTAGGGGGGTTTTGGCGGGGCCCCTACAATGAGCAGTTCTTC.

The chain joins TRBV5-6 to TRBJ2-5; D is unclear. This CDR3 is 13 amino acids long. V was pared by 1 base and J by 4 bases, with 8 bases between. CDR1 and CDR2 from the germline V gene are SGHDT and YYEEEE. The CDR3 nucleotides are TGTGCCAGCAGCTTGTTAGTGGGAGAGACCCAGTACTTC. Protein product: CASSLLVGETQYF.

The J gene is TRBJ2-1, the V gene TRBV12-3 or TRBV12-4; 7 bases fit TRBD1. This CDR3 contains 15 residues. The ends lost 5 bases at V and 4 bases at J; junction bases unmatched: 8. The CDR3 nucleotides read TGTGCCAGCAGTCAGGGGGTGAGCACGTACAATGAGCAGTTCTTC. Amino acids: CASSQGVSTYNEQFF.

Ten or more counts support this clonotype. The gene calls are TRBV27 and TRBJ2-1, with D hard to call. V lost 1 base to trimming and J lost 0 bases, with 4 bases between them. Germline V CDR1 and CDR2: MNHEY, SMNVEV (reference sequence). This CDR3 comprises 14 residues. The CDR3 reads CASSLYSSYNEQFF. DNA of the CDR3: TGTGCCAGCAGTTTATATAGCTCCTACAATGAGCAGTTCTTC.

This chain joins TRBV19 and TRBJ2-2; 11 positions agree with TRBD2. The ends lost 5 bases at V and 5 bases at J; junction bases unmatched: 7. CDR1 is LNHDA, CDR2 SQIVND, per germline (reference sequence). This CDR3 has 16 residues. CDR3 protein: CASSPPGLAETGELFF. The CDR3 nucleotides are TGTGCCAGTAGTCCCCCGGGACTAGCGGAAACCGGGGAGCTGTTTTTT.

There are a few counts of this clonotype. The chain has TRBV9 and TRBJ2-1; 11 nucleotides line up with TRBD2. Germline V gene sequence: CDR1 SGDLS, CDR2 YYNGEE. The CDR3 consists of 15 residues. V was clipped by 2 bases and J by 7 bases; unmatched bases: 5. The CDR3 DNA follows: TGTGCCAGCAGCGTGGGTAGCGGGAGGGCTAATGAGCAGTTCTTC. This gives the protein CASSVGSGRANEQFF.

This chain joins TRBV28 and TRBJ1-5; D unresolved. Germline CDR1 MDHEN, CDR2 SYDVKM. Between the trimmed V and J ends, which lost 4 bases and 0 bases, there was a span of 10 bases. The CDR3 is 15 residues long. CDR3 residues: CASSSRTFSNQPQHF. In DNA form, the CDR3 reads TGTGCCAGCAGTTCCCGGACGTTTAGCAATCAGCCCCAGCATTTT.

The chain has TRBV5-4 and TRBJ1-4; D remains unclear. The CDR3 loop spans 13 amino acids. The V end was cut by 4 bases, the J end by 8 bases, with 12 bases between. The germline V gene encodes CDR1 SGHNT and CDR2 YYREEE (reference sequence). CDR3 DNA: TGTGCCAGCAGCAGCGACACTGTCGAAAAACTGTTTTTT. It is translated as CASSSDTVEKLFF.

This clonotype was detected ten times or more. The V call is TRBV27, the J call TRBJ2-2; perhaps TRBD1 as D (6 bases). The germline V and J ends were trimmed by 3 bases and 5 bases, with 13 bases remaining between them. The CDR3 has 15 residues. CDR1 and CDR2 from the germline V gene are MNHEY and SMNVEV (reference sequence). The CDR3: CASSLFRGDTGELFF. The CDR3 DNA is TGTGCCAGCAGTTTGTTCAGGGGCGATACCGGGGAGCTGTTTTTT.

J is TRBJ1-6 and V is TRBV5-4, with 8 bases fitting TRBD1. CDR1 and CDR2 from the germline V gene are SGHNT and YYREEE (reference sequence). V lost 1 base to trimming and J lost 9 bases; unmatched junction nucleotides: 6. The CDR3 totals 15 residues. This CDR3 reads CASSLRQGAGSPLHF. CDR3 coding DNA: TGTGCCAGCAGCTTGAGGCAGGGGGCAGGTTCACCCCTCCACTTT.

The V gene is TRBV6-1, the J gene TRBJ2-1, with 9 bases aligning to TRBD1. V trimming: 5 bases; J trimming: 5 bases; junction bases outside the gene matches: 7. The CDR3 spans 15 residues. Germline CDR1 reads MNHNS; CDR2 reads SASEGT. The CDR3 reads CASSPRTGDDNEQFF. The DNA of the CDR3 is TGTGCCAGCAGTCCCCGGACAGGGGATGACAATGAGCAGTTCTTC.

This clonotype was seen many times. CDR3 nucleotide sequence: TGTGCCAGCAGTTTAGGAGGGAGGGCCGGGAATGAGCAGTTCTTC. Protein sequence: CASSLGGRAGNEQFF. This chain connects TRBV12-3 or TRBV12-4 to TRBJ2-1; 7 bases are shared with TRBD2. The CDR3 sequence is 15 residues long. With V trimmed by 1 base and J by 7 bases, 7 bases remained unmatched.